This T cell receptor (beta chain) was identified in a study of blood T cell repertoires in COVID-19. Study overall: Sites across the United States, Italy and Spain contributed samples from acute and convalescent COVID-19. T cells, B-cell-depleted T cells, or PBMCs supplied cDNA or gDNA.

Trimming cost V 0 bases and J 4 bases, with 19 bases left between them. The CDR3 covers 16 residues. The germline CDR1 and CDR2 sequences are SQVTM and ANQGSEA. Original processing notes: Estimation of nucleated cell counts was performed using reference gene primer amplification. Libraries were prepared by immunoSEQ multiplex PCR; TCRdb keeps only in-frame clonotypes and omits some of them. V, J and clone size are taken as reported in that table, and D and trimming were inferred from the DNA itself. Of about 270,000 clones in the sample, around 83% were seen once. The material sequenced was peripheral blood. This sequence joins TRBV29-1 and TRBJ2-7; D is possibly TRBD1 (6 bases). The TCR comes from a man older than 75 with acute or convalescent COVID-19. CDR3 sequence (DNA): TGCAGCGTTGAAGAGTCGAAGCCGGGACACCAATACGAGCAGTACTTC. Protein: CSVEESKPGHQYEQYF.